The text below deals with one TCR beta chain. This clone was picked up one time. It has no known antigen specificity. No base qualities exist here, and no much larger clone lies one base off it. The data are from a study of cytomegalovirus exposure and HLA in healthy donors (dated by TCRdb to about 2017). As for the study more broadly: An earlier analysis of several hundred of the donors reported about 300 Gb of sequence data and some 110 million unique TCR beta sequences obtained from 180 million or so T cells. Approximately 310 gigabases of sequencing data and 70 million to 100 million unique TCR sequences were included in an early release covering roughly 700 HLA-typed donors. Of the 300 to 500 genotyped donors, 81% were placed in the genetic ancestry cluster associated with self-reported Caucasian donors. The study was designed to test whether signatures of past pathogen exposure could be identified by cataloging public T cell receptors. The study used immunosequencing to profile the T cell repertoires of more than 650 subjects and linked those repertoires to cytomegalovirus serostatus. Along with the approximately 650-subject first cohort, a separate validation cohort of over 90 different subjects was used. The study combined high-throughput TCR immunosequencing, statistical association of individual TCRs with disease status, and machine learning to predict cytomegalovirus infection status. To study patterns of TCR occurrence, a later analysis re-analyzed previously published TCR beta repertoires from 700 or so donors and added high-resolution HLA genotyping. In the later analysis, no new phenotypic data were used to find candidate immune exposures; instead, reliance was placed on TCR beta sequences and their occurrence across donors. In an earlier analysis of over 550 of the donors, high-throughput TCR beta sequencing was used to judge whether each TCR beta V gene segment behaved as functional or pseudogenic. Donor age, sex, ethnicity and CMV serostatus were compiled together with the repertoire data. In a later genetic analysis, genome-wide SNP genotypes for about 55% of the roughly 700 donors were used, and that subset was treated as a discovery cohort. All discovery cohort repertoires had been generated using a single sequencing platform. HLA typing included class I and class II loci at four-digit resolution. The number of typed donors differed by locus: about 620-630 for A, B, C, DRB1 and DQB1; 500 to 550 for DQA1; around 580 for DPA1; and roughly 470 for DPB1. Because of strong linkage in the cohort, roughly five DR-DQ haplotypes were treated as single units for association and clustering. Across 398 genotyped donors of the cohort, an average of approximately 200,000 unique TCR beta nucleotide sequences per donor were sequenced, and roughly 20% of those sequences were non-productive.

The cohort consisted of hundreds of healthy bone marrow donors. At the time of sampling, every cohort member was nominally healthy, though immune exposures that went unrecorded were likely present. The donor tested CMV seronegative and was one of the 352 seronegative cohort members. A peripheral blood sample was collected from each donor, and TCR beta sequencing was performed on peripheral blood mononuclear cells. Genomic DNA was extracted from the blood cell samples with the Qiagen DNeasy Blood Extraction Kit. V is shortened by 5 bases, J by 5 bases, and the region joining them spans 22 bases. CDR1 SGHNT and CDR2 YYREEE are derived from the germline V gene (reference sequence). The CDR3 measures 16 amino acids from cysteine to phenylalanine. Left in the record is the CDR3 DNA by itself, 48 bases read in frame from the first base. The library was produced with the immunoSEQ multiplex PCR assay. For the multiplex PCR, a mixture combining 60 forward primers for TCR Vbeta segments and 13 reverse primers for TCR Jbeta segments was used. The CDR3 region of rearranged TCR beta genes was amplified from genomic DNA by a multiplex PCR assay. The Illumina HiSeq System was used to sequence the amplified TCR beta libraries as 87-base-pair reads. The authors' analysis ran thus. In a later analysis, 70 million to 95 million unique TCR beta chains were counted across the roughly 700 repertoires, and about 10 million of these chains were shared by at least two donors. A nearest-neighbor algorithm error-corrected the raw reads and collapsed the reads into unique sequences, merging closely related sequences to remove PCR and sequencing errors. CDR3 sequences were aligned to IMGT reference sequences to assign V, D and J gene segments. Each retained sequence needed at least a six-nucleotide match to both a V gene segment and a J gene segment. A rearrangement was called productive if the CDR3 had no stop codons and remained in frame with V and J, and every other rearrangement was called non-productive. CDR3 was defined according to IMGT convention as the region running from the second conserved V-encoded cysteine to the conserved J-encoded phenylalanine. In an earlier analysis of around 570 of the donors, sequences lacking an unambiguous match to a single V gene segment were excluded. In an earlier analysis of around 600 of the donors, V segments were called functional above 56.7% productive rearrangements and were called segregating when the between-donor standard deviation exceeded 5%. A statistical classification framework was built to diagnose cytomegalovirus status from the catalog of TCR beta chain sequences. In a later analysis, TCR nucleotide sequences were compared against IMGT/GENE-DB human TR gene sequences so that V and J genes could be assigned. Using the TCRdist pipeline, a later analysis assigned CDR3 sequences along with most-parsimonious VDJ recombination scenarios. In a later analysis, each TCR beta chain was defined by its CDR3 amino acid sequence together with its V-gene family, and reads without a unique V-gene family were excluded. In a later analysis, 500 to 700 highly shared, low-generation-probability nucleotide sequences were removed to address suspected cross-contamination and a sequencing artifact. For each public chain, a later analysis derived a clonal expansion index from normalized ranks of inferred template counts within each repertoire. Generation probabilities in a later analysis came from a VDJ recombination model fitted to out-of-frame rearrangements, and those results were checked against IGoR. Hypergeometric tests were used in a later analysis to score TCR-TCR, TCR-HLA and TCR-CMV co-occurrence, with a repertoire-size bias correction applied to the TCR pairs. To estimate false discovery rates, a later analysis permuted the HLA or CMV assignments 20 times. A later analysis grouped co-occurring TCRs with DBSCAN, adding TCRdist sequence similarity when clustering within HLA-allele-positive subsets. Repertoires with fewer than 30,000 or more than 120,000 public chains, plus five repertoires with anomalous nucleotide sharing, were excluded from co-occurrence clustering. TCRdb provides this immuneACCESS table in a form limited to in-frame rearrangements. Some clones are lacking; in checked studies, under half of them reflect an unresolved V gene, and why the rest are absent is not known. V and J calls plus clone size are reproduced from that table; the DNA served to infer D and trimming. This sample has under 200,000 clones in its table, and about 70% of those were observed once. The ten largest clones add up to 1.5% to 2% of the sample.

Summary of the overall study and its limitations: An earlier analysis of approximately 600 of the donors showed that most TCR beta V segments appeared in productive rearrangements either about 87% or about 30% of the time, which broadly matched IMGT annotations. A few of the identified cytomegalovirus-associated TCR beta chains were confirmed in vitro to be specific for cytomegalovirus antigens. Most TCR sequences were observed very rarely across donors, whereas some public TCRs were present in many individuals. Some IMGT-functional V segments, including TRBV6-2 and TRBV6-3, could not be told apart with the 87-base-pair reads, so those segments were excluded. A later analysis found that TCR association rates varied across HLA loci, with DRB1 alleles showing the most associated TCRs and HLA-C alleles the fewest. Linkage disequilibrium might explain the correlated functional status among segregating V segments, but an unknown experimental factor could not be ruled out. Cytomegalovirus status was reported to be diagnosed by the classifier with high specificity and sensitivity in both the original and validation cohorts. An association between a missense DCLRE1C variant and V-gene and J-gene trimming of TCR beta chains was found in a later genetic analysis and replicated in an independent cohort. For the cohort, immune exposure information was limited to CMV serostatus. According to the authors, the approach could potentially be generalized to other disease states and immunological phenotypes. In a later analysis, some 17,000 TCR beta sequences were associated with specific HLA alleles at a false discovery rate of 0.05. In a later analysis, several top co-occurrence clusters were reported to appear linked to parvovirus B19, influenza, CMV and Epstein-Barr virus. Roughly uniform sequencing depth across donors was assumed in presence/absence analyses, although this assumption may not hold. This cohort had only TCR beta chains sequenced, and the lack of alpha or paired-chain data limited which features could be detected. Strong co-occurrence of HLA alleles, especially DR and DQ, made assigning TCR associations to individual alleles difficult. A cluster of highly shared sequence variants was judged likely to be a technical artifact of the sequencing pipeline. In the study, some 160 TCR beta chains were listed as associated with cytomegalovirus. Some 16 rarely observed V segments, including chromosome 9 orphons, were excluded from the earlier analysis of approximately 500 of the donors because counts were too low. In a later genetic analysis, fewer N-insertions in productive TCRs were reported among donors in an Asian-associated ancestry cluster than the roughly 640-donor mean. A further reported finding was that TCR beta sequences accurately predicted the HLA-A and HLA-B alleles for most subjects in the first cohort. HLA typing was unavailable for some donors at each locus, so association tests used only the typed subset. A later analysis found that HLA-associated TCR beta chains were more clonally expanded and had lower generation probabilities than equally common non-associated chains. According to a later analysis, most CMV-associated TCR beta chains appeared to be HLA-restricted, and the HLA associations seemed to be driven largely by CMV exposure.

The sequencing sample was made of PBMCs. The chain is assembled from TRBV5-4 and TRBJ1-2; the D gene is possibly TRBD1, with 6 bases matching. This clonotype was obtained from a woman in her 30s in good health and CMV-seronegative. Read as DNA, the sequence is TGTGCCAGCAGTCCCCGGACAGATATCCATGGGTATGGCTACACCTTC. Its product reads: CASSPRTDIHGYGYTF. The reference TRBV5-4 and TRBJ1-2 proteins fill in what lies around the CDR3, so the full variable domain reads ETGVTQSPTHLIKTRGQQVTLRCSSQSGHNTVSWYQQALGQGPQFIFQYYREEENGRGNFPPRFSGLQFPNYSSELNVNALELDDSALYLCASSPRTDIHGYGYTFGSGTRLTVV.